The 17 T cell receptor beta chains given below trace back to one sample, sequenced in a study of T cell responses to AZD1222 COVID-19 vaccine. Repertoires were generated with immunoSEQ multiplex PCR, while TCRdb's copy carries only in-frame clones and drops some. The sample comprises 83,000 or so clones, over 75% of which are singletons, and roughly 4.3% rests with the top ten. The sequencing here drew on peripheral blood, taken on day 0 of MenACWY control vaccination. The receptors originated from an adult in good health.

This clone occurred once. The chain employs TRBV20-1 and TRBJ2-6, with a weak D call TRBD2 (5 bases). The CDR3 extends over 16 amino acids. V dropped 3 bases and J dropped 1 base, with 13 bases sitting between them. CDR1 and CDR2 (germline): DFQATT, SNEGSKA (reference sequence). CDR3 in DNA: TGCAGTGCTAGTCTAGAGGGTTGGTCTGGGGCCAACGTCCTGACTTTC. It encodes CSASLEGWSGANVLTF.

The rearrangement joins TRBV30 to TRBJ1-1; the D gene is possibly TRBD1 (6 bases). Germline V CDR1 and CDR2: GTSNPN, SVGIG (reference sequence). This CDR3 region has 14 residues. V was pared by 3 bases and J by 4 bases, with 15 bases between. The CDR3 protein is CAWSGGRGPTEAFF. DNA of the CDR3: TGTGCCTGGAGCGGGGGGCGCGGACCCACTGAAGCTTTCTTT.

This clone was seen more than once but under ten times. The chain combines TRBV12-3 or TRBV12-4 with TRBJ1-6; D is perhaps TRBD1 (5 bases). V was shortened by 7 bases and J by 9 bases, with 10 bases between the two germline ends. This CDR3 spans 12 amino acids. The CDR3 bases are TGTGCCAGCACTTCCGGGGGTTCACCCCTCCACTTT. It is translated as CASTSGGSPLHF.

The chain couples TRBV6-5 to TRBJ1-1; D is undetermined. Germline V gene sequence: CDR1 MNHEY, CDR2 SVGAGI. The CDR3 sequence is 14 residues long. V dropped 4 bases and J dropped 1 base, with 10 bases sitting between them. In DNA, the CDR3 is TGTGCCAGCAGTTTCCGCGTCCCGAACACTGAAGCTTTCTTT. Its translation: CASSFRVPNTEAFF.

The genes are TRBV4-3 and TRBJ2-4; tentatively, D is TRBD1 or TRBD2 (5 bases each). Germline CDR1 is LGHNA and CDR2 is YSLEER. V shed 5 bases and J shed 4 bases, with 15 bases lying between them. CDR3 size: 15 residues. For the CDR3, the DNA is TGCGCCAGCAGCACCTTCGGGGCAGGGAAAAACATTCAGTACTTC. This sequence encodes CASSTFGAGKNIQYF.

The chain employs TRBV7-2 and TRBJ1-5, with D hard to call. Germline V gene lookup returns CDR1 SGHTA and CDR2 FQGNSA. The germline V and J ends were trimmed by 4 bases and 4 bases, with 11 bases remaining between them. The length of the CDR3 is 14 residues. CDR3 coding DNA: TGTGCCAGCAGCTCTCCCGGTGGGAATCAGCCCCAGCATTTT. It specifies CASSSPGGNQPQHF.

The rearrangement links TRBV6-5 to TRBJ2-2, with 11 nucleotides matching TRBD2. The CDR3 is 15 amino acids. CDR1 is MNHEY, CDR2 SVGAGI, per germline. Trimming at V came to 6 bases and at J to 5 bases, leaving 5 bases not matched to a gene. The CDR3 reads CASSPGTSGTGELFF. In DNA form, the CDR3 reads TGTGCCAGCAGCCCCGGGACTAGCGGAACCGGGGAGCTGTTTTTT.

The table lists this clone with a few counts. CDR3 sequence (DNA): TGTGCCAGCAGTGTCGACAGGGCCTACGAGCAGTACTTC. This encodes CASSVDRAYEQYF. The chain links TRBV27 to TRBJ2-7; 7 bases align to TRBD1. Germline lookup yields CDR1 MNHEY and CDR2 SMNVEV (reference sequence). The junction had 3 bases not matched to a gene; V was cut back by 5 bases and J by 2 bases. CDR3 length: 13 amino acids.

The rearrangement uses TRBV28 and TRBJ1-2; TRBD1 agrees at 10 bases. Germline V CDR1 and CDR2: MDHEN, SYDVKM. The ends lost 6 bases at V and 6 bases at J; junction bases unmatched: 10. The CDR3 has 15 residues. The CDR3 DNA reads as TGTGCCAGCAGGGGGACGGGACAGGGGTTCAATGGCTACACCTTC. This sequence encodes CASRGTGQGFNGYTF.

The chain is built from TRBV7-2 and TRBJ1-3; 9 bases line up with TRBD1. The junction had 3 bases not matched to a gene; V was cut back by 6 bases and J by 0 bases. Germline V gene data show CDR1 as SGHTA and CDR2 as FQGNSA. There are 15 residues in the CDR3. DNA for the CDR3: TGTGCCAGCAGACCGACAGGGGGCTCTGGAAACACCATATATTTT. This sequence encodes CASRPTGGSGNTIYF.

The J gene is TRBJ1-4, the V gene TRBV28, with D perhaps TRBD1 (6 bases). The CDR3 has 19 amino acids. Germline CDR1 reads MDHEN; CDR2 reads SYDVKM. V was clipped by 3 bases and J by 0 bases, with 20 bases between them. The chain's CDR3 is CASSLNSPGQFATNEKLFF. The CDR3, as DNA: TGTGCCAGCAGTTTGAACAGTCCGGGACAATTCGCAACTAATGAAAAACTGTTTTTT. Complete variable domain (other parts from reference TRBV28 and TRBJ1-4): DVKVTQSSRYLVKRTGEKVFLECVQDMDHENMFWYRQDPGLGLRLIYFSYDVKMKEKGDIPEGYSVSREKKERFSLILESASTNQTSMYLCASSLNSPGQFATNEKLFFGSGTQLSVL.

V gene TRBV15 combines with J gene TRBJ2-7; D perhaps matches TRBD1 (6 bases). CDR1 LNHNV and CDR2 YYDKDF come from the germline V gene (reference sequence). This CDR3 region has 15 residues. The ends were cut back, 5 bases at V and 6 bases at J, with 20 bases in the middle. The CDR3 DNA reads as TGTGCCACCAGCCCGGGAACAGGGTCGATCGGCGAGCAGTACTTC. This encodes CATSPGTGSIGEQYF.

The chain has TRBV10-1 and TRBJ2-7; TRBD1 aligns across 8 bases. J gave up 2 bases and V 3 bases, and 3 bases lay outside the gene matches. This CDR3 spans 14 amino acids. In germline, CDR1 is WNHNN, CDR2 SYGVQD (reference sequence). Written as DNA, the CDR3 is TGCGCCAGCAGTGACTACAGGGGGACCTACGAGCAGTACTTC. Translated, it gives CASSDYRGTYEQYF.

This clone was counted a few times. The chain uses TRBV4-1 and TRBJ2-7, with 8 bases fitting TRBD1. The CDR3 contains 15 residues. Germline V lookup: CDR1 MGHRA, CDR2 YSYEKL. The junction had 6 bases not matched to a gene; V was cut back by 1 base and J by 4 bases. CDR3 in DNA: TGCGCCAGCAGCCAAGCCGAAGGACAGGGTTACGAGCAGTACTTC. Translation: CASSQAEGQGYEQYF.

The chain couples TRBV28 to TRBJ1-3; the D gene is possibly TRBD1 (6 bases). Germline V gene lookup returns CDR1 MDHEN and CDR2 SYDVKM. V lost 7 bases to trimming and J lost 3 bases, with 13 bases between them. The CDR3 totals 14 residues. The chain's CDR3 is CASTLGGGGNTIYF. DNA for the CDR3: TGTGCCAGCACCCTTGGAGGGGGTGGAAACACCATATATTTT.

The rearrangement uses TRBV29-1 and TRBJ2-5; 13 nucleotides agree with TRBD2. CDR3 length equals 14 residues. After removal of 7 bases from V and 4 bases from J, the junction contained 6 bases not matched to a gene. Per the germline V gene, CDR1 is SQVTM and CDR2 is ANQGSEA. The CDR3 coding sequence is TGCAGCGGCAGACTAGCGGGAGGTACAGAGACCCAGTACTTC. The encoded protein is CSGRLAGGTETQYF.

The chain recombines TRBV28 with TRBJ1-2, with D unclear. This CDR3 has 11 amino acids. V shed 7 bases and J shed 4 bases, with 7 bases lying between them. The germline gives CDR1 MDHEN, CDR2 SYDVKM. CDR3 in amino acids: CASIDIYGYTF. Here the CDR3 DNA reads TGTGCCAGCATTGATATCTATGGCTACACCTTC.